This is a list of T cell receptor beta chains from one sample in a study of blood T cell repertoires in COVID-19. Only in-frame clones appear in the TCRdb table, and some are missing; sequencing was by immunoSEQ multiplex PCR. Of 75,000 to 95,000 clones listed, approximately 74% are singletons. Sequencing was performed on peripheral blood. Receptor source: a man in his 70s with COVID-19, enrolled during active disease. CDR3s include the opening cysteine and the closing phenylalanine or tryptophan. D genes are given only for firm matches.

cdr3_nt	cdr3_aa	v_call	j_call	cdr3_length	d_call
TGTGCCAGCAGTCTGGGACAGGCGGGTTTGGATGAGCAGTTCTTC	CASSLGQAGLDEQFF	TRBV7-2	TRBJ2-1	15	TRBD1
TGTGCCAGCAGTGAAATGAAGGGACAGGGGTTCGACACCATATATTTT	CASSEMKGQGFDTIYF	TRBV6-1	TRBJ1-3	16	TRBD1
TGTGCCAGCAGTTACAGACTAGCGAGGAATGAGCAGTTCTTC	CASSYRLARNEQFF	TRBV6-5	TRBJ2-1	14	TRBD2
TGCGCCAGCAGCTTGGAAACTAGCGGCTCCGGGACCCAGTACTTC	CASSLETSGSGTQYF	TRBV5-1	TRBJ2-5	15	TRBD2
TGTGCCAGCAGCTTAATGCACACCGGGGGCACTGAAGCTTTCTTT	CASSLMHTGGTEAFF	TRBV7-9	TRBJ1-1	15	-
TGTGCCACCACTAGGATTGCCCGAGGCACAGATACGCAGTATTTT	CATTRIARGTDTQYF	TRBV9	TRBJ2-3	15	-
TGTTCGACAGGGGAAAACAATCAGCCCCAGCATTTT	CSTGENNQPQHF	TRBV28	TRBJ1-5	12	TRBD1
TGTGCCAGCAGTGAAGAAGGCAGGGCCCATCGTCTAACTCAACAGCAGTACTTC	CASSEEGRAHRLTQQQYF	TRBV6-1	TRBJ2-7	18	-
TGTGCCAGCAGCTTGTTAGGCAGGATCTACGAGCAGTACTTC	CASSLLGRIYEQYF	TRBV7-9	TRBJ2-7	14	-
TGCGCCAGCAGCCCCGACAGGGGAAGAAACTCCGAGCAGTACTTC	CASSPDRGRNSEQYF	TRBV5-1	TRBJ2-7	15	TRBD1
TGTGCCATCAGTGACGTACAGGGGGCTGGGAACACCGGGGAGCTGTTTTTT	CAISDVQGAGNTGELFF	TRBV10-3	TRBJ2-2	17	TRBD1